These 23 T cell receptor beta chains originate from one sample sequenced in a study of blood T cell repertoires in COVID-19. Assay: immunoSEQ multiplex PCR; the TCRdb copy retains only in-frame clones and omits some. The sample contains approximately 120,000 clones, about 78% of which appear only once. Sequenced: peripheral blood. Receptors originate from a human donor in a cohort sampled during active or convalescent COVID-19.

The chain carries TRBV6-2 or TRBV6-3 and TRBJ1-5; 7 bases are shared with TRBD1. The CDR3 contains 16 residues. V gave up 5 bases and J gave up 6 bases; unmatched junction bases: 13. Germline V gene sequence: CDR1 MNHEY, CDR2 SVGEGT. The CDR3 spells CASSDPTGWWPQPQHF. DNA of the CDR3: TGTGCCAGCAGTGACCCGACAGGGTGGTGGCCTCAGCCCCAGCATTTT.

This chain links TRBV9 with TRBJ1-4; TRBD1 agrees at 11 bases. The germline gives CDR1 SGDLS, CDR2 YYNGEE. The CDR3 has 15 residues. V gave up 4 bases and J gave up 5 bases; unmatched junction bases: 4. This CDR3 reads CASSLRDRGNEKLFF. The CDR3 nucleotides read TGTGCCAGCAGCCTCCGGGACAGGGGGAATGAAAAACTGTTTTTT.

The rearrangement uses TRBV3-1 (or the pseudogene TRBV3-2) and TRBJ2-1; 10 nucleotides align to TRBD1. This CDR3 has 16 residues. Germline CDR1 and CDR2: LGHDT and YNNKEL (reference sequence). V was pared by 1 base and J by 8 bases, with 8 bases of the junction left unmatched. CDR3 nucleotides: TGTGCCAGCAGCCAAGCCCGCCGACAGGGGGCGGATGAGCAGTTCTTC. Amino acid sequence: CASSQARRQGADEQFF.

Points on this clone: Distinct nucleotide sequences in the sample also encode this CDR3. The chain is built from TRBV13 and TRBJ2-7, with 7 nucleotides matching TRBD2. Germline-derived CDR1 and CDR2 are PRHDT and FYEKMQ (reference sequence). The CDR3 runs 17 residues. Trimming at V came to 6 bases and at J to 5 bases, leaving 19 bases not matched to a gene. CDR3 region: CASSLYGIGTGGDEQYF. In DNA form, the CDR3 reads TGTGCCAGCAGTCTATACGGGATAGGGACGGGGGGTGACGAGCAGTACTTC.

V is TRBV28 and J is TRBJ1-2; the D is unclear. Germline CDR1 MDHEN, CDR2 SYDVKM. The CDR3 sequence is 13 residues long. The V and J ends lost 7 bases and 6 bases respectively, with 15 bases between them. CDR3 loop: CASTRIITHGYTF. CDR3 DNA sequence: TGTGCCAGCACCCGCATCATCACTCATGGCTACACCTTC.

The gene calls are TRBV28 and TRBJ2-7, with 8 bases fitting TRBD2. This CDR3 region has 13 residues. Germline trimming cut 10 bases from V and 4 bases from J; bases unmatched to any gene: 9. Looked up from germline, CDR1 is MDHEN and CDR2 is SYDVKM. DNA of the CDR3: TGTGCCACCCTTAGCGGGATGTGGTACGAGCAGTACTTC. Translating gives CATLSGMWYEQYF.

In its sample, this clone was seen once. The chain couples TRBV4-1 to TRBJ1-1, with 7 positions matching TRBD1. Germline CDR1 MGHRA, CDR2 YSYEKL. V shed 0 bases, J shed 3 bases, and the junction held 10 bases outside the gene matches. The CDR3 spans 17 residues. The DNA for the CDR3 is TGCGCCAGCAGCCAAGAGAGACAGGGCCGTCGATACACTGAAGCTTTCTTT. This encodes CASSQERQGRRYTEAFF.

The CDR3 DNA follows: TGCGCCAGCAGCCAAGAAGTGAGGGGGGCCAAAAACATTCAGTACTTC. It encodes CASSQEVRGAKNIQYF. The rearrangement links TRBV4-3 to TRBJ2-4, with TRBD1 as a possible D gene (6 bases). Germline CDR1 and CDR2: LGHNA and YSLEER. This CDR3 has 16 amino acids. Trimming took off 0 bases at V and 1 base at J, with 10 bases between the two ends.

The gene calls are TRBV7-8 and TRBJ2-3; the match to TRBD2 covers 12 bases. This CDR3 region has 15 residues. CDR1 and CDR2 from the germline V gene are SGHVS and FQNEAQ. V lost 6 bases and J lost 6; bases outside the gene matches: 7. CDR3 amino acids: CASSLLAGGLDTQYF. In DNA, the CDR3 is TGTGCCAGCAGTCTTCTAGCGGGGGGGTTGGATACGCAGTATTTT.

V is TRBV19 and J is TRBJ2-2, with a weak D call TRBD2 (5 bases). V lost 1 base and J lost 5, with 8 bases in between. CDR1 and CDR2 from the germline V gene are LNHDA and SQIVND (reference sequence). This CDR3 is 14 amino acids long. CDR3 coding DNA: TGTGCCAGTAGTATAGTAGCGAGTACCGGGGAGCTGTTTTTT. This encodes CASSIVASTGELFF.

The CDR3 DNA reads as TGTGCCAGCAGCCAAGAATCAGCGGGATTCTATGGCTACACCTTC. This sequence encodes CASSQESAGFYGYTF. The chain combines TRBV4-2 with TRBJ1-2; D gene ambiguous. Trimming stripped 0 bases from V and 4 bases from J, with 12 bases between. From germline, CDR1 is LGHNA and CDR2 YNFKEQ. The CDR3 consists of 15 residues.

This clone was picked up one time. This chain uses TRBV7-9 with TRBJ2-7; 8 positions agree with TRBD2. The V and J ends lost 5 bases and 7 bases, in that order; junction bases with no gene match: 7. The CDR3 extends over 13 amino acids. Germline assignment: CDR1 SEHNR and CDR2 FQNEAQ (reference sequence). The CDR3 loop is CASSPERGREQYF. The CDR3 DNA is TGTGCCAGCAGCCCTGAGCGGGGGCGGGAGCAGTACTTC.

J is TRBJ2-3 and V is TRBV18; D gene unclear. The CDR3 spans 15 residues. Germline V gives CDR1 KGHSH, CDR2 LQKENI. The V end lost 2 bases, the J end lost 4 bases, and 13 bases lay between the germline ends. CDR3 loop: CASSPVLPAADTQYF. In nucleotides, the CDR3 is TGTGCCAGCTCACCAGTTTTGCCCGCGGCAGATACGCAGTATTTT.

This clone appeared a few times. In DNA form, the CDR3 reads TGTGCTAGTGGTTTGGGACAGGGGATGAACACTGAAGCTTTCTTT. As protein: CASGLGQGMNTEAFF. The V and J genes are TRBV12-5 and TRBJ1-1; 8 bases agree with TRBD1. The CDR3 is 15 residues long. The germline V gene encodes CDR1 LGHNT and CDR2 FRNRAP. V shed 1 base, J shed 0 bases, and the junction held 1 base outside the gene matches. Together with reference TRBV12-5 and TRBJ1-1, the CDR3 gives the full variable domain: DARVTQTPRHKVTEMGQEVTMRCQPILGHNTVFWYRQTMMQGLELLAYFRNRAPLDDSGMPKDRFSAEMPDATLATLKIQPSEPRDSAVYFCASGLGQGMNTEAFFGQGTRLTVV.

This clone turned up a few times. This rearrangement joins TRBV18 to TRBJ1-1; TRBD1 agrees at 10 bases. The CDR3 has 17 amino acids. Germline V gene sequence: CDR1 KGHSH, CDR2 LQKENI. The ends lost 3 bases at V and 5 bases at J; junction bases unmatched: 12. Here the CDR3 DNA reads TGTGCCAGCTCACCCGCCCGGACAGGGGGAAGTTGGACTGAAGCTTTCTTT. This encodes CASSPARTGGSWTEAFF.

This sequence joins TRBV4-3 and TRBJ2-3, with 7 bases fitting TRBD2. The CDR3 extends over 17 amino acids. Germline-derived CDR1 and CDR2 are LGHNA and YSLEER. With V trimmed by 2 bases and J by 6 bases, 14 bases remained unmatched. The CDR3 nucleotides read TGCGCCAGCAGCCAACAGCCGGGGGGACCGGGATACGATACGCAGTATTTT. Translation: CASSQQPGGPGYDTQYF.

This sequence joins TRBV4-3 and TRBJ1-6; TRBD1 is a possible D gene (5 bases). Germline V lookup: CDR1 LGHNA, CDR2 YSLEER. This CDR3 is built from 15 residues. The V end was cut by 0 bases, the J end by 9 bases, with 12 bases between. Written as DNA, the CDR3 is TGCGCCAGCAGCCAAGAGGAGGGGTTTCGTTCACCCCTCCACTTT. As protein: CASSQEEGFRSPLHF.

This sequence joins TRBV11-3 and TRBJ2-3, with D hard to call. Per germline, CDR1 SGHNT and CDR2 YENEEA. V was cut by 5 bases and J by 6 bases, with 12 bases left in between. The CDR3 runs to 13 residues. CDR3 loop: CASSPTQVDTQYF. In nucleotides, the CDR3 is TGTGCCAGCAGCCCCACCCAGGTGGATACGCAGTATTTT.

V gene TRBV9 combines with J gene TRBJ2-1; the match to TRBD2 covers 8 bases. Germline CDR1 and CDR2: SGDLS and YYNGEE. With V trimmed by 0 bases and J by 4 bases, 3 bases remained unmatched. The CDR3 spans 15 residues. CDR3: CASSVGAGVYNEQFF. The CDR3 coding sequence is TGTGCCAGCAGCGTAGGAGCGGGAGTGTACAATGAGCAGTTCTTC.

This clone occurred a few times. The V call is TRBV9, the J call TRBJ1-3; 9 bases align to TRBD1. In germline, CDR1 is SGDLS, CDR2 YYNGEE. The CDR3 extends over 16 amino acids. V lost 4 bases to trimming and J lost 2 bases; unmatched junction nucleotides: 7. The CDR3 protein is CASSIRQGEPGNTIYF. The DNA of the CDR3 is TGTGCCAGCAGCATAAGACAGGGGGAGCCTGGAAACACCATATATTTT.

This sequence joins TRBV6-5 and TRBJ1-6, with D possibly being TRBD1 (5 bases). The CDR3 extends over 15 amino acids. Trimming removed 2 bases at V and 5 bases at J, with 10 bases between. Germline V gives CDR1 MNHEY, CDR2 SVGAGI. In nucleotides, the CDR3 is TGTGCCAGCAGTTACCAAGACAGAAATAATTCACCCCTCCACTTT. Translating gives CASSYQDRNNSPLHF.

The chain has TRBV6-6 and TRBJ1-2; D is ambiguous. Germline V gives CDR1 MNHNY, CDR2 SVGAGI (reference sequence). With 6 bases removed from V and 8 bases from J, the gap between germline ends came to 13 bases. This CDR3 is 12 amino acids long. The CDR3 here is CASRTDGVGYTF. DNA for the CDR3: TGTGCCAGCAGAACAGACGGGGTGGGCTACACCTTC.

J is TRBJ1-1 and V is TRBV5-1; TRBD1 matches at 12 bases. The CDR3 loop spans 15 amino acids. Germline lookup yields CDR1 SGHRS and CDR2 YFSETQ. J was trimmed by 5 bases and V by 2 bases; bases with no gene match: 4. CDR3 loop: CASSLPGQGATEAFF. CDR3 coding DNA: TGCGCCAGCAGCTTACCGGGACAGGGGGCAACTGAAGCTTTCTTT.